The next 9 T cell receptor beta chains were all read from a single sample in a study of blood T cells in healthy people across ages. The authors ran a second PCR of roughly 6 to 11 cycles using a sample-barcoded 5' primer and a J-beta primer mix. TCRdb called the 5' RACE reads again in MiXCR, with one record for every CDR3 protein. The repertoire includes about 650,000 distinct CDR3 sequences, 32% of them detected once, and 15% sits in the top ten. What was sequenced was blood. The receptor set was obtained from an elderly woman in good health.

This clonotype was detected many times. The gene calls are TRBV20-1 and TRBJ1-5, with D possibly matching TRBD1 (6 bases). The V end lost 2 bases, the J end lost 5 bases, and 16 bases lay between the germline ends. CDR3 length equals 15 residues. The germline V gene encodes CDR1 DFQATT and CDR2 SNEGSKA (reference sequence). This CDR3 is CSARSRGGGDQPQHF. The CDR3 DNA reads as TGCAGTGCTAGATCGAGAGGGGGGGGCGATCAGCCCCAGCATTTT.

This clonotype has ten or more counts. This sequence joins TRBV9 and TRBJ2-5, with 8 bases lining up with TRBD1. The length of the CDR3 is 16 residues. Trimming removed 0 bases from V and 2 bases from J; junction bases left unmatched: 6. CDR1 and CDR2 (germline): SGDLS, YYNGEE. CDR3: CASSVDPGGEQETQYF. In nucleotides, the CDR3 is TGTGCCAGCAGCGTAGATCCAGGGGGCGAACAAGAGACCCAGTACTTC.

This clonotype was detected ten times or more. The V and J genes are TRBV20-1 and TRBJ1-2; 12 nucleotides agree with TRBD1. After removal of 3 bases from V and 4 bases from J, the junction contained 6 bases not matched to a gene. Germline-derived CDR1 and CDR2 are DFQATT and SNEGSKA (reference sequence). CDR3 size: 15 residues. CDR3 in amino acids: CSASPGQGAAYGYTF. The CDR3 nucleotides are TGCAGTGCTAGCCCGGGACAGGGGGCGGCCTATGGCTACACCTTC.

This clonotype was seen ten or more times. The chain links TRBV2 to TRBJ1-5; TRBD1 might be the D (6 bases). CDR1 SNHLY and CDR2 FYNNEI come from the germline V gene. This CDR3 spans 14 amino acids. Trimming shortened V by 4 bases and J by 9 bases, and 16 bases separated the two germline ends. The CDR3 DNA follows: TGTGCCAGCAGTGTCGGGACATGGTCGTCGCCCCAGCATTTT. Residues: CASSVGTWSSPQHF.

In its sample, this clonotype was seen many times. This chain uses TRBV6-2 or TRBV6-3 with TRBJ2-5, with D tentatively TRBD2 (6 bases). The CDR3 has 16 residues. The ends were cut back, 11 bases at V and 3 bases at J, with 25 bases in the middle. From germline, CDR1 is MNHEY and CDR2 SVGEGT. CDR3 amino acids: CASKPGPLWGEETQYF. As DNA, the CDR3 is TGTGCCTCTAAGCCGGGACCCCTATGGGGGGAAGAGACCCAGTACTTC.

This clonotype showed up many times. V and J are TRBV6-2 or TRBV6-3 and TRBJ2-7, with D perhaps assigned TRBD1 or TRBD2 (5 bases each). CDR1 is MNHEY, CDR2 SVGEGT, per germline. Trimming removed 8 bases at V and 5 bases at J, with 16 bases between. The CDR3 consists of 13 residues. DNA of the CDR3: TGTGCCAGCTCCCGGACGGGGCCCCACGAGCAGTACTTC. Amino acid sequence: CASSRTGPHEQYF.

This chain links TRBV7-2 with TRBJ2-1; 9 bases line up with TRBD1. V lost 5 bases to trimming and J lost 8 bases; unmatched junction nucleotides: 7. This CDR3 contains 14 residues. Germline CDR1 and CDR2: SGHTA and FQGNSA. CDR3: CASSAGQGGDEQFF. The CDR3 DNA follows: TGTGCCAGCAGCGCGGGACAGGGAGGGGATGAGCAGTTCTTC.

The genes are TRBV5-4 and TRBJ1-1; D is possibly TRBD1 (5 bases). Trimming took 4 bases from V and 1 from J, leaving 14 bases between them. The length of the CDR3 is 15 residues. Germline V gene sequence: CDR1 SGHNT, CDR2 YYREEE (reference sequence). The CDR3 spells CASSPFRGANTEAFF. CDR3 nucleotides: TGTGCCAGCAGCCCTTTTAGGGGCGCGAACACTGAAGCTTTCTTT.

As to this clonotype: A single base separates this from a much larger clone, so it may be a read error. The genes are TRBV5-1 and TRBJ2-3, with 9 positions matching TRBD1. CDR3 length: 14 amino acids. The V gene's germline CDR1 is SGHRS and CDR2 YFSETQ. The CDR3 reads CAGSLDRGIDTQYF. CDR3 DNA sequence: TGCGCCGGCAGCTTGGACAGGGGCATAGATACGCAGTATTTT.